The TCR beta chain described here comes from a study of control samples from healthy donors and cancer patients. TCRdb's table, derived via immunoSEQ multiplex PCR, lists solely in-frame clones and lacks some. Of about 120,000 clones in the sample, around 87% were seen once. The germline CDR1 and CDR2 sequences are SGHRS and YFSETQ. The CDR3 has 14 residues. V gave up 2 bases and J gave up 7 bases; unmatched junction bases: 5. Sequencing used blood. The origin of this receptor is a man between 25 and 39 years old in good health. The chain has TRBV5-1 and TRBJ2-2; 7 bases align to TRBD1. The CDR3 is CASSLDRAIGELFF. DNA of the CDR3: TGCGCCAGCAGCTTAGACAGGGCGATCGGGGAGCTGTTTTTT.